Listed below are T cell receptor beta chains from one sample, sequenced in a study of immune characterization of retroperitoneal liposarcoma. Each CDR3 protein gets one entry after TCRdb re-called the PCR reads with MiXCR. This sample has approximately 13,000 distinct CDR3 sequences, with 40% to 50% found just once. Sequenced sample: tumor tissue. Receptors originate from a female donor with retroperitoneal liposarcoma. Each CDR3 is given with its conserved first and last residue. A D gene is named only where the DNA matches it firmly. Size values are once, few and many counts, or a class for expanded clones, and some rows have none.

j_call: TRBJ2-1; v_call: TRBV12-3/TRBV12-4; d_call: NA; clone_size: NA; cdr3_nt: TGTGCCAGCACAATGACTAACTCCTACAATGAGCAGTTCTTC; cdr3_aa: CASTMTNSYNEQFF
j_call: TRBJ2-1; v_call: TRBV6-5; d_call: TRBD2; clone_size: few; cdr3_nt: TGTGCCAGCAGTCCTGAGGAACTAGCGGGAGTTGTTGATGAGCAGTTCTTC; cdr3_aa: CASSPEELAGVVDEQFF
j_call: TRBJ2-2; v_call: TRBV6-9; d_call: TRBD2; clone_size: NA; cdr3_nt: TGTGCCAGCAGTTTAGGACTAGCGGGTGGCACCGGGGAGCTGTTTTTT; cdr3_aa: CASSLGLAGGTGELFF
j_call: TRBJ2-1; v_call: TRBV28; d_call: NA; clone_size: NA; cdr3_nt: TGTGCCAGCAGTTTAATCGGCGGGGCGCGGGTCTTC; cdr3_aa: CASSLIGGARVF
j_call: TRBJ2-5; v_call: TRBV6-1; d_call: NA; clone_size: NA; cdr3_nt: TGTGCCAACCGACAGTACCCAAGAGAGACCCAGTACTTC; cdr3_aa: CANRQYPRETQYF
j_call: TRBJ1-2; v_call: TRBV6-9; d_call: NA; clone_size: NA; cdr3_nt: TGTGCCAGCAGTTTCAACGGGGCAGAGGAAGGCTACACCTTC; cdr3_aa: CASSFNGAEEGYTF
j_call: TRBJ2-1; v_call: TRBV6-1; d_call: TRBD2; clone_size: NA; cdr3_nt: TGTGCCAGCGGAATCCGACTAGCGGGGGGGCGTGAGCAGTTCTTC; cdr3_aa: CASGIRLAGGREQFF
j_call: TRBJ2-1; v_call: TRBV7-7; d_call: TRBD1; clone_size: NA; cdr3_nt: TGTGCTAGCAGCACCACAGGGGTAAACAATGAGCAGTTCTTC; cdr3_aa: CASSTTGVNNEQFF
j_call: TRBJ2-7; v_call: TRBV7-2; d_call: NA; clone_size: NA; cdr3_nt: TGTGCCAGCAGCTTAGAGTGGTTTGGGTTCTCCTACGAGCAGTACTTC; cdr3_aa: CASSLEWFGFSYEQYF
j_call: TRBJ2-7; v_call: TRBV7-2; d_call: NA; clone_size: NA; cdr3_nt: TGTGCCAGCAGCAGCTATCGGGAGAGCCCCTCCTACGAGCAGTACTTC; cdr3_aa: CASSSYRESPSYEQYF
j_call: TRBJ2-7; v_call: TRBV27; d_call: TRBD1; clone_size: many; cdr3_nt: TGTGCCAGCAGTTTTCAGGCAGGGACAGGAATTTCCTACGAGCAGTACTTC; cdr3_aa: CASSFQAGTGISYEQYF
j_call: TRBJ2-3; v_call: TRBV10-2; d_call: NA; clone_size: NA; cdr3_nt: TGCGCCAGCAGTGAGTCGGCTGGGACTGGTACGCAGTATTTT; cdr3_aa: CASSESAGTGTQYF
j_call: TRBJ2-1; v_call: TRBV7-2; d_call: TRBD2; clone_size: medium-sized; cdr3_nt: TGTGCCAGCAGCTTAGGTGGTAGCGGGTCTCAAGAGACCCAGTTCTTC; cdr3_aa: CASSLGGSGSQETQFF
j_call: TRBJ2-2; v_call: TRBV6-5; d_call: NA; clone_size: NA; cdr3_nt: TGTGCCAGCAGTTACGTAGGGGAGCTGTTTTTT; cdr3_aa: CASSYVGELFF
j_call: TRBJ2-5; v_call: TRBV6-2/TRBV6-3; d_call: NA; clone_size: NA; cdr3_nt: TGTGCCAGTTTCTGGGCCTTGCGGAACCAAGAGACCCAGTACTTC; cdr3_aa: CASFWALRNQETQYF
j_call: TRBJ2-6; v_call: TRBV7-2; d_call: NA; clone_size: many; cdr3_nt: TGTGCCAGCATTTCATCACGTCTGTCTGGGGCCAACGTCCTGACTTTC; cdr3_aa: CASISSRLSGANVLTF
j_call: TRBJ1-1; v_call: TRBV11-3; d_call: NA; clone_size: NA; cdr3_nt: TGTGCCAGCAGCTTAAAAGGGGTAAACCCAGCTGAAGCTTTCTTT; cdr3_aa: CASSLKGVNPAEAFF
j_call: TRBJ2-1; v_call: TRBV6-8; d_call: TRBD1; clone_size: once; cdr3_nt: TGTGCCAGCAGGTCCGGGACAGGGCTCGTTAGGCAGTTCTTC; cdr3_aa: CASRSGTGLVRQFF
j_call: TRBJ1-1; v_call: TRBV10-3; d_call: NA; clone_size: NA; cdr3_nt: TGTGCCATCAGTGTTACGGGGGGGACTGAAGCTTTCTTT; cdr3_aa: CAISVTGGTEAFF
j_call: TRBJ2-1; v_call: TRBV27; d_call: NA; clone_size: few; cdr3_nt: TGTGCCAGCAGTTTCTTCAATGAGCAGTTCTTC; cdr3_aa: CASSFFNEQFF
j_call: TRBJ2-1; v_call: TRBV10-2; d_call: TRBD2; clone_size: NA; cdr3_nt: TGCGCCAGCCTGCTAGCGGGAGGGAACAATGAGCAGTTCTTC; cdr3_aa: CASLLAGGNNEQFF
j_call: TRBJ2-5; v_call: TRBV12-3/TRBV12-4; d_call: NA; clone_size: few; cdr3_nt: TGTGCCAGTTGTGACTCGGGGTTCCAAGAGACCCAGTACTTC; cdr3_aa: CASCDSGFQETQYF